This is a list of T cell receptor beta chains from one sample in a study of OX40 agonist ivuxolimab in advanced cancers. Clones were read by immunoSEQ multiplex PCR, and TCRdb kept only the in-frame ones, dropping some. The table lists under 70,000 clones, 85% to 90% of them singletons, with around 6.9% in the top ten. Specimen: CD4+ or CD8+ T cells sorted from blood, collected in a trial of the OX40 agonist ivuxolimab. The source of these receptors is an adult with an advanced solid tumor such as melanoma, head and neck, liver or kidney cancer. CDR3s include the opening cysteine and the closing phenylalanine or tryptophan. The order of the fields is CDR3 protein, J gene, clone size, V gene. Size is omitted from some rows. Given values are once, few, many or a class for expanded clones.

CDR3: CASSHYLTGKSEQFF
J: TRBJ2-1
size: NA
V: TRBV5-4

CDR3: CASSLSAYQANYGYTF
J: TRBJ1-2
size: NA
V: TRBV27

CDR3: CASSPSVQGRDYGYTF
J: TRBJ1-2
size: NA
V: TRBV7-2

CDR3: CASSVFSYTEAFF
J: TRBJ1-1
size: few
V: TRBV9

CDR3: CASSSNQGRDRGPTGELFF
J: TRBJ2-2
size: once
V: TRBV7-9

CDR3: CASSLAGTHEQYF
J: TRBJ2-7
size: once
V: TRBV5-1

CDR3: CASSPGPGRGTDTQYF
J: TRBJ2-3
size: few
V: TRBV4-3

CDR3: CASSFTPGQSNEKLFF
J: TRBJ1-4
size: NA
V: TRBV7-9

CDR3: CASSLAGGWNYGYTF
J: TRBJ1-2
size: NA
V: TRBV7-9

CDR3: CASSSIQGFGSDTQYF
J: TRBJ2-3
size: once
V: TRBV27

CDR3: CASSYSGGTEAFF
J: TRBJ1-1
size: NA
V: TRBV6-5

CDR3: CASSLDRDPEAFF
J: TRBJ1-1
size: NA
V: TRBV5-6

CDR3: CASSPPGQGLNTDTQYF
J: TRBJ2-3
size: once
V: TRBV5-1

CDR3: CASSLTGANTEAFF
J: TRBJ1-1
size: NA
V: TRBV27

CDR3: CASSYSDWGRDTEAFF
J: TRBJ1-1
size: NA
V: TRBV6-5

CDR3: CASSYSSGSYGYTF
J: TRBJ1-2
size: NA
V: TRBV6-5

CDR3: CASSPPPGSYNEQFF
J: TRBJ2-1
size: NA
V: TRBV9

CDR3: CASSQDTAGVEQYF
J: TRBJ2-7
size: NA
V: TRBV4-3

CDR3: CASRLAGQDTGELFF
J: TRBJ2-2
size: NA
V: TRBV11-2

CDR3: CASSLRHSNTEAFF
J: TRBJ1-1
size: NA
V: TRBV6-1